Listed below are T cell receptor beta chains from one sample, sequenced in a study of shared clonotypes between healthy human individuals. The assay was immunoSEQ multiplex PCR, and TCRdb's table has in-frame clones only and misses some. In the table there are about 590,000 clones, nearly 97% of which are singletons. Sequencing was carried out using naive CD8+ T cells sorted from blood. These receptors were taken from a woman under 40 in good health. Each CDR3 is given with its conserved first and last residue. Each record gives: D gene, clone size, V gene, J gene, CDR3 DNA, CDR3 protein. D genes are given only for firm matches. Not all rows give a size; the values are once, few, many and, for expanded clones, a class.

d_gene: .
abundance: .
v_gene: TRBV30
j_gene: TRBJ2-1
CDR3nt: TGTGCCTGGAGCGGTCTCAGAAGCGGCAATGAGCAGTTCTTC
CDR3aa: CAWSGLRSGNEQFF

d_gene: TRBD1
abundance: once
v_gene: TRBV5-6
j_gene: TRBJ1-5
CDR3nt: TGTGCCAGCAGCTTGTACAGGGGCCTTAGCAATCAGCCCCAGCATTTT
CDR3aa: CASSLYRGLSNQPQHF

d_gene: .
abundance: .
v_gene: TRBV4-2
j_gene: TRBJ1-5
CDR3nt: TGTGCCAGCAGCCAAGAGAGGGGAGGGCTGGAACAGCCCCAGCATTTT
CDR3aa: CASSQERGGLEQPQHF

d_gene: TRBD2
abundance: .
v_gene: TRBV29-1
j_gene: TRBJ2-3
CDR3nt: TGCAGCGTTGAAGATGGGGGGGCTAGCGGGAATCCGGATACGCAGTATTTT
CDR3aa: CSVEDGGASGNPDTQYF

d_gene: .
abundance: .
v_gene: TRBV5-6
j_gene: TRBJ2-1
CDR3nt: TGTGCCAGCAGCAATTATAAGAGTGAGCAGTTCTTC
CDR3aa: CASSNYKSEQFF

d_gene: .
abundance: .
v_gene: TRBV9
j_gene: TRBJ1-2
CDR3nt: TGTGCCAGCAGCCCCGTTGGGGGGTCAAACTATGGCTACACCTTC
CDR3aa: CASSPVGGSNYGYTF

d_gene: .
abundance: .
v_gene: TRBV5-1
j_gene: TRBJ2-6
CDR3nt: TGCGCCAGCAGCTCTAAAGGGTACTCTGGGGCCAACGTCCTGACTTTC
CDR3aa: CASSSKGYSGANVLTF

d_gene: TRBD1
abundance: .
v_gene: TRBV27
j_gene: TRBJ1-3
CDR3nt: TGTGCCAGCAGAGAAACAGGGGAAGGTGTGGACACCATATATTTT
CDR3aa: CASRETGEGVDTIYF

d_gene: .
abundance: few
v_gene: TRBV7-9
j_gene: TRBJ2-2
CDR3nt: TGTGCCAGCAGCCAGAAGGCCGGGGAGCTGTTTTTT
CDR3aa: CASSQKAGELFF

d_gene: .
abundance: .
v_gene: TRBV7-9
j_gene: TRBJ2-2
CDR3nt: TGTGCCAGCAGCTTAGTTTCTTCCCAATGGGGCACCGGGGAGCTGTTTTTT
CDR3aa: CASSLVSSQWGTGELFF

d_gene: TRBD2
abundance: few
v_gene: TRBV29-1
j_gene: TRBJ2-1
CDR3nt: TGCAGCGTTCCTCGCGGGAGTGCCAATGAGCAGTTCTTC
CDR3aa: CSVPRGSANEQFF

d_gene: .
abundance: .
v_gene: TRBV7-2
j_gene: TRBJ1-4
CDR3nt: TGTGCCATCAACAGGGCTGGTGAAAAACTGTTTTTT
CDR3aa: CAINRAGEKLFF

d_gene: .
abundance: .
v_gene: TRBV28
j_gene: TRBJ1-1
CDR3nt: TGTGCCAGCAGTTTAGACAGTACTGAAGCTTTCTTT
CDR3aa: CASSLDSTEAFF

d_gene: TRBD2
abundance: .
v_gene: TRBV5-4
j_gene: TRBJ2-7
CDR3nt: TGTGCCAGCAGCTTGGGCGGGAGGGTCTACGAGCAGTACTTC
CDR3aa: CASSLGGRVYEQYF

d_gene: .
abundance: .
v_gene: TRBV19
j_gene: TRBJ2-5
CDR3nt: TGTGCCAGTAGTATGGCAGGGTGGGAGACCCAGTACTTC
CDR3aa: CASSMAGWETQYF

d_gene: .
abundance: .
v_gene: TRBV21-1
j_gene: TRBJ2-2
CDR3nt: TGTGCCAGCAGCAAAGTAGCGGGGGCGTATTCCCCCACCGGGGAGCTGTTTTTT
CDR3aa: CASSKVAGAYSPTGELFF

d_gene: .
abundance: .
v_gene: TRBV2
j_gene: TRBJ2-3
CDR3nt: TGTGCCAGCAGCCCTGACAGCTACACAGATACGCAGTATTTT
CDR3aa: CASSPDSYTDTQYF

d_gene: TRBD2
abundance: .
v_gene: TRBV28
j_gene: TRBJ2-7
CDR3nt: TGTGCCAGCAGGTGGGAGGGAAGTCCCTACGAGCAGTACTTC
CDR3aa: CASRWEGSPYEQYF

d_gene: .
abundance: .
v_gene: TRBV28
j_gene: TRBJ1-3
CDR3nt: TGTGCCAGCAGTCCATCCAGGGGACGGTGGAGCTCTGGAAACACCATATATTTT
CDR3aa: CASSPSRGRWSSGNTIYF

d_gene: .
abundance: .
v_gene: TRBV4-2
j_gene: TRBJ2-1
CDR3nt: TGTGCCAGCGGGGACTCCTACAATGAGCAGTTCTTC
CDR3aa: CASGDSYNEQFF

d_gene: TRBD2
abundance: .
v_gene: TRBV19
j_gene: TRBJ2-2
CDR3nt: TGTGCCAGTAGTATAGATCAAACTAGCGGGAGGGCCAGGGGGGAGCTGTTTTTT
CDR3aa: CASSIDQTSGRARGELFF

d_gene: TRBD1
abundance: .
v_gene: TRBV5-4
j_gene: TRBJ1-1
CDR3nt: TGTGCCAGCAGCTCTAGGGGGCTCGCTTTCTTT
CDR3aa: CASSSRGLAFF

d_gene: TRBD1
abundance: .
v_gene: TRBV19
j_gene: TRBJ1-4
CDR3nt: TGTGCCAGTAGTATACTAGGGGGCGCGAATGAAAAACTGTTTTTT
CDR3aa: CASSILGGANEKLFF

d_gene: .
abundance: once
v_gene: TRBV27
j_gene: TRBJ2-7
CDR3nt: TGTGCCAGCAGTTCCGCAACCTACGAGCAGTACTTC
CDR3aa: CASSSATYEQYF

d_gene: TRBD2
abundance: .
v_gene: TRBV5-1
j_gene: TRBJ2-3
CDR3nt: TGCGCCAGCAGCCCCAGCGGGACTAGCGGGACATATACGCAGTATTTT
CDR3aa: CASSPSGTSGTYTQYF

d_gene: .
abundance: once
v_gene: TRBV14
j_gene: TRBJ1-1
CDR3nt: TGTGCCAGCAGCGCCGGGACGGGGTTCACTGAAGCTTTCTTT
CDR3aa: CASSAGTGFTEAFF

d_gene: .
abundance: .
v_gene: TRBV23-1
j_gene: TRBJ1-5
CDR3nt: TGCGCCAGCAGTCAATCTAGGGTGCGGCATAACCTCAACCCGGGCAATCAGCCCCAGCATTTT
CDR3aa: CASSQSRVRHNLNPGNQPQHF

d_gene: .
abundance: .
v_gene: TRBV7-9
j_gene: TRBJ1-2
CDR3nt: TGTGCCAGCAGTTCCCCCGGGACACTCGTCTATGGCTACACCTTC
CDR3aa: CASSSPGTLVYGYTF

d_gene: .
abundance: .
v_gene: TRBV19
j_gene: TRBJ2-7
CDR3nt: TGTGCCAGTAGTTGGCTGGGATCCTACGAGCAGTACTTC
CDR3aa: CASSWLGSYEQYF

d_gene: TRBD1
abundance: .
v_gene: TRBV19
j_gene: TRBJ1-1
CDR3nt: TGTGCCAGTACCCCCTCGACAGGGTTCGGTGAAGCTTTCTTT
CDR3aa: CASTPSTGFGEAFF

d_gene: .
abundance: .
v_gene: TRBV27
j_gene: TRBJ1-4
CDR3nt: TGTGCCAGCAGGGGGGGGAAGGAAAAACTGTTTTTT
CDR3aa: CASRGGKEKLFF

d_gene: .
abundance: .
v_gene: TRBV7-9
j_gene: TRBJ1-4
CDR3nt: TGTGCCAGCAGCTCTAACCGGATTTCCACTTATGAAAAACTGTTTTTT
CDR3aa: CASSSNRISTYEKLFF

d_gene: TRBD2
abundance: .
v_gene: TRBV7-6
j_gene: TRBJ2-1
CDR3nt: TGTGCCAGCAGCCCCCGACTAGCGGGAGTTATTTCGTCCTACAATGAGCAGTTCTTC
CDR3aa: CASSPRLAGVISSYNEQFF

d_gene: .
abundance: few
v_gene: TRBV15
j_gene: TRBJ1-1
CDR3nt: TGTGCCACCAGCAGAGAAGTCCACCCAAGGGCTGAAGCTTTCTTT
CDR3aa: CATSREVHPRAEAFF

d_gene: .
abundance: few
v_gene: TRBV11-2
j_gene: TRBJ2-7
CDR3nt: TGTGCCAGCAGCTCGGGACTTTTAGCCTACGAGCAGTACTTC
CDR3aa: CASSSGLLAYEQYF

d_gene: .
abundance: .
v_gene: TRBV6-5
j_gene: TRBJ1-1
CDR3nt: TGTGCCAGCACCCCCGCATCTGAGAACACTGAAGCTTTCTTT
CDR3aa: CASTPASENTEAFF

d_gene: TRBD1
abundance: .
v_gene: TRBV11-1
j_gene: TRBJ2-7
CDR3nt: TGTGCCAGCAGCTTTGGACAGGGGGGTGAGCAGTACTTC
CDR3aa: CASSFGQGGEQYF

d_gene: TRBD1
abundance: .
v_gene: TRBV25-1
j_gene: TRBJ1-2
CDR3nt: TGTGCCAGCAGTTTCGGGAGGGCAGGGGGTAACTATGGCTACACCTTC
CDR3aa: CASSFGRAGGNYGYTF

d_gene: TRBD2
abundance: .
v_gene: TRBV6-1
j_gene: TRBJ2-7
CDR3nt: TGTGCCAGCAGTGAAGTGGGGACTAGCGGCACCTACGAGCAGTACTTC
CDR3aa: CASSEVGTSGTYEQYF

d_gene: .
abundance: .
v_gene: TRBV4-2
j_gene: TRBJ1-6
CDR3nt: TGTGCCAGCAGCACAGGGACGGTAAATTCACCCCTCCACTTT
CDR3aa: CASSTGTVNSPLHF

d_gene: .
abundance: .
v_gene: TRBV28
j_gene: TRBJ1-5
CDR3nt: TGTGCCAGCAGTTCCTTATCCCCCCAGCATTTT
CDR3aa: CASSSLSPQHF

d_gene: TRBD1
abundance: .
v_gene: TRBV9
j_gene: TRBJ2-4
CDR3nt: TGTGCCAGCAGCCACCCGCGACCAGGGGGAGAAAACATTCAGTACTTC
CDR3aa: CASSHPRPGGENIQYF

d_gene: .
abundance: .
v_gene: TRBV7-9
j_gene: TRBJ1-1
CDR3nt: TGTGCCAGTCACTCGGGTGCGAACACTGAAGCTTTCTTT
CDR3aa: CASHSGANTEAFF

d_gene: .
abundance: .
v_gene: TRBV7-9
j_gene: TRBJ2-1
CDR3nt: TGTGCCAGCAGCGGGGACTTCGACAATGAGCAGTTCTTC
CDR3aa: CASSGDFDNEQFF

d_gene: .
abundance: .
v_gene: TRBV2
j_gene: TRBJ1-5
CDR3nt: TGTGCCAGCAGTGTTAAGGAAAATCAGCCCCAGCATTTT
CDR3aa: CASSVKENQPQHF

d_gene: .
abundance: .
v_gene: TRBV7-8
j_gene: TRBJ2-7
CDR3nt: TGTGCCAGCCCCGGCGAGAGGCACTCCTACGAGCAGTACTTC
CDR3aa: CASPGERHSYEQYF

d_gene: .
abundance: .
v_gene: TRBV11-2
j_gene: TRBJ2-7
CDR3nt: TGTGCCAGCAGCCTACCTATTGGACCCTACGAGCAGTACTTC
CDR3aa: CASSLPIGPYEQYF

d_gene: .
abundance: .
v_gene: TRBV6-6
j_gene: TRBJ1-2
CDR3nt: TGTGCCAGCAGTTACTCAGCTAACTATGGCTACACCTTC
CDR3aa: CASSYSANYGYTF

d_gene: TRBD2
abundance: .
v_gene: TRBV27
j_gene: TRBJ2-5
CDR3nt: TGTGCCAGCAGTCCCCGTTGGGCTAGCGGGAAAGAGACCCAGTACTTC
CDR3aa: CASSPRWASGKETQYF

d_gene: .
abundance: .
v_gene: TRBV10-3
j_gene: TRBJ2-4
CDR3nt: TGTGCCATCAGTGACCGCCGAGGCCCAGGAAACATTCAGTACTTC
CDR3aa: CAISDRRGPGNIQYF

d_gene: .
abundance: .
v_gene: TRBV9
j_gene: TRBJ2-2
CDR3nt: TGTGCCAGCAGCGTAGTAAGCCCAGGGGAGCTGTTTTTT
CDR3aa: CASSVVSPGELFF

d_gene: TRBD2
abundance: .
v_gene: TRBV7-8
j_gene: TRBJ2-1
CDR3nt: TGTGCCAGCAGGGGACTAGCGGGATTGAATGAGCAGTTCTTC
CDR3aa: CASRGLAGLNEQFF

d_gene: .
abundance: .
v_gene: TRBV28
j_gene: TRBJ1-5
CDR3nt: TGTGCCACCGCTTACAGGGACTTCAATCAGCCCCAGCATTTT
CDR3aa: CATAYRDFNQPQHF